Listed below are T cell receptor beta chains from one sample, sequenced in a study of control samples from healthy donors and cancer patients. Method: immunoSEQ multiplex PCR; TCRdb's copy keeps in-frame clones and lacks some. Seen here are over 150,000 clones, 96% observed once, and the top ten hold over 1%. The sequencing sample was made of blood. The receptors here all came from a young woman in good health. The CDR3 runs from the conserved cysteine through the conserved F or W. The D gene is left open where the match is weak. For some rows the clone size is stated as once, few or many, or as a class when expanded; others skip it.

v_gene	j_gene	abundance	len	d_gene	CDR3aa	CDR3nt
TRBV4-1	TRBJ2-4	NA	16	TRBD1	CASSQATGGKMNIQYF	TGCGCCAGCAGCCAAGCGACAGGGGGCAAGATGAACATTCAGTACTTC
TRBV25-1	TRBJ2-7	NA	14	TRBD1	CASSETGETYEQYF	TGTGCCAGCAGTGAAACAGGGGAAACCTACGAGCAGTACTTC
TRBV5-4	TRBJ2-5	NA	14	NA	CASSLASRGETQYF	TGTGCCAGCAGCTTGGCCTCAAGGGGAGAGACCCAGTACTTC
TRBV11-1	TRBJ2-1	NA	16	NA	CASSLVKGNWDNEQFF	TGTGCCAGCAGCTTAGTAAAAGGGAATTGGGACAATGAGCAGTTCTTC
TRBV6-5	TRBJ1-2	once	15	NA	CASSSTTLASYGYTF	TGTGCCAGCAGTAGCACCACTCTGGCCAGCTATGGCTACACCTTC
TRBV28	TRBJ1-6	NA	16	TRBD1	CASSLRTGGSNSPLHF	TGTGCCAGCAGTTTAAGGACAGGGGGCTCTAATTCACCCCTCCACTTT
TRBV6-5	TRBJ1-1	NA	15	NA	CASRLEGGKNTEAFF	TGTGCCAGCAGATTGGAGGGAGGGAAGAACACTGAAGCTTTCTTT
TRBV19	TRBJ1-5	NA	14	NA	CASRIQGSNQPQHF	TGTGCCAGTAGAATTCAAGGTAGCAATCAGCCCCAGCATTTT
TRBV7-2	TRBJ1-2	NA	15	TRBD1	CASSLAGTANYGYTF	TGTGCCAGCAGCTTAGCGGGGACAGCTAACTATGGCTACACCTTC
TRBV7-8	TRBJ2-7	NA	14	NA	CASTFSGEAYEQYF	TGTGCCAGCACCTTCTCAGGGGAGGCCTACGAGCAGTACTTC
TRBV6-5	TRBJ1-2	NA	13	NA	CASSYRGGYGYTF	TGTGCCAGCAGTTACAGGGGGGGGTATGGCTACACCTTC
TRBV9	TRBJ2-7	NA	18	TRBD2	CASSVYGGWRGVTYEQYF	TGTGCCAGCAGCGTATATGGAGGGTGGCGGGGGGTCACCTACGAGCAGTACTTC
TRBV2	TRBJ1-2	NA	13	TRBD1	CASSGTGSVGYTF	TGTGCCAGCAGTGGGACAGGGTCGGTTGGCTACACCTTC
TRBV7-9	TRBJ1-1	NA	13	TRBD1	CASTTDRAVEAFF	TGTGCCAGCACCACGGACAGGGCGGTTGAAGCTTTCTTT
TRBV6-5	TRBJ1-5	NA	13	NA	CASSTRYNQPQHF	TGTGCCAGCAGTACGCGGTACAATCAGCCCCAGCATTTT
TRBV7-2	TRBJ2-5	NA	14	NA	CASSLGGAEETQYF	TGTGCCAGCAGCTTAGGGGGGGCCGAAGAGACCCAGTACTTC
TRBV6-5	TRBJ2-7	NA	15	NA	CASSYSRRDSYEQYF	TGTGCCAGCAGTTACTCTAGGCGGGACTCCTACGAGCAGTACTTC
TRBV4-1	TRBJ2-3	NA	17	NA	CASSQEPRGLRRDTQYF	TGCGCCAGCAGCCAAGAACCCCGCGGCCTTAGGAGAGATACGCAGTATTTT
TRBV7-8	TRBJ1-5	NA	13	TRBD1	CASSTGGNQPQHF	TGTGCCAGCAGTACAGGGGGGAATCAGCCCCAGCATTTT
TRBV15	TRBJ1-2	NA	14	NA	CATSRDHSIYGYTF	TGTGCCACCAGCAGAGACCACAGCATCTATGGCTACACCTTC
TRBV19	TRBJ1-6	few	14	TRBD1	CASSMDREYSPLHF	TGTGCCAGTAGTATGGACAGGGAGTATTCACCCCTCCACTTT
TRBV18	TRBJ1-6	once	16	NA	CASSPSIGGADSPLHF	TGTGCCAGCTCCCCCTCCATTGGGGGGGCCGATTCACCCCTCCACTTT
TRBV5-1	TRBJ1-2	NA	15	NA	CASSLAERLPYGYTF	TGCGCCAGCAGCTTGGCCGAACGGCTCCCCTATGGCTACACCTTC
TRBV25-1	TRBJ1-1	NA	14	NA	CASSEFRGNTEAFF	TGTGCCAGCAGTGAATTTCGGGGGAACACTGAAGCTTTCTTT
TRBV6-6	TRBJ2-7	NA	13	TRBD1	CASSPGTAYEQYF	TGTGCCAGCAGTCCCGGGACAGCCTACGAGCAGTACTTC
TRBV28	TRBJ1-5	NA	15	NA	CASSLVIKGLRPQHF	TGTGCCAGCAGTTTGGTTATCAAGGGTTTGCGGCCCCAGCATTTT
TRBV3-1/TRBV3-2	TRBJ1-1	NA	13	NA	CASSGNPRTEAFF	TGTGCCAGCAGCGGAAACCCACGTACTGAAGCTTTCTTT
TRBV5-1	TRBJ1-1	few	13	TRBD1	CASSSGQGVEAFF	TGCGCCAGCAGCTCAGGACAGGGCGTTGAAGCTTTCTTT
TRBV6-5	TRBJ1-3	NA	12	NA	CASSNDLNTIYF	TGTGCCAGCAGTAACGACTTGAACACCATATATTTT
TRBV4-2	TRBJ2-2	NA	15	NA	CASSQEMRGIGELFF	TGTGCCAGCAGCCAAGAGATGAGAGGGATCGGGGAGCTGTTTTTT
TRBV10-3	TRBJ1-3	NA	14	NA	CAISEGSSGNTIYF	TGTGCCATCAGCGAAGGCAGCTCTGGAAACACCATATATTTT
TRBV5-4	TRBJ1-6	NA	16	TRBD1	CASSTITGTGLSPLHF	TGTGCCAGCAGTACGATAACCGGGACAGGGCTTTCACCCCTCCACTTT